This TCR beta chain was identified in a study of cytomegalovirus exposure and HLA in healthy donors. General study results and limits: Most observed TCR sequences were rare, whereas some public TCRs were detected in many donors. Association of roughly 17,000 TCR beta sequences with HLA alleles was found at 0.05 false discovery rate in a later analysis.

The V gene's germline CDR1 is MDHEN and CDR2 SYDVKM. This CDR3 contains 16 residues. V trimming: 6 bases; J trimming: 5 bases; junction bases outside the gene matches: 14. Healthy bone marrow donors made up the cohort. The PCR was carried out with 60 Vbeta primers and 13 Jbeta primers. This table comes from immunoSEQ multiplex PCR, and its TCRdb copy is limited to in-frame clones, with some not included. This sample carries 95,000 to 150,000 clones, roughly 71% of them seen once, and the ten largest clones take approximately 3.9%. Comments on this clone: Its antigen is still unknown.

Sequenced: PBMCs. The J gene is TRBJ2-5, the V gene TRBV28; TRBD2 aligns across 8 bases. This sequence originates from a woman in her forties or fifties in good health and CMV-seropositive. The CDR3: CASSSMGRGGRETQYF. The CDR3 DNA is TGTGCCAGCAGCTCTATGGGTCGGGGGGGCCGGGAGACCCAGTACTTC.